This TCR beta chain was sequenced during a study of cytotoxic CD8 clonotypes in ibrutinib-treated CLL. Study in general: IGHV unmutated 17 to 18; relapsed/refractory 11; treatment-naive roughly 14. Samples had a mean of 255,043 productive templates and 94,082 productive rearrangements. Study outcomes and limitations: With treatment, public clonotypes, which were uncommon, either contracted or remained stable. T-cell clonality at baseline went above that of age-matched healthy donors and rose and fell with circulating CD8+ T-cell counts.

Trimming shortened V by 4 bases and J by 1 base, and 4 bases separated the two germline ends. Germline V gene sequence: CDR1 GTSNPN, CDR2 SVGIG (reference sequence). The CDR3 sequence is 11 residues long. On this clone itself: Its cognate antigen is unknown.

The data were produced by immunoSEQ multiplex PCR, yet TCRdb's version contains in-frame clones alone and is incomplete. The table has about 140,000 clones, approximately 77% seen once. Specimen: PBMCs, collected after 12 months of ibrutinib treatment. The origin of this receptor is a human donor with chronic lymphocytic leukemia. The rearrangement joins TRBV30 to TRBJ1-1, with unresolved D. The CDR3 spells CAWTKNTEAFF. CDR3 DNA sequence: TGTGCCTGGACCAAGAACACTGAAGCTTTCTTT.